The 31 T cell receptor beta chains given below trace back to one sample, sequenced in a study of STAT5B mutations in CD4+ large granular lymphocyte leukemia (dated by TCRdb to between 2020 and 2023). To prepare the library, the immunoSEQ multiplex PCR assay was applied. Imported from immuneACCESS, the table was reduced by TCRdb to in-frame sequences with V and J called. These copies leave out some clones; in studies compared against another copy, an unresolved V gene accounts for under half, and the cause of the remainder is not known. This sample is represented by roughly 40,000 clones; roughly 85% of them were singletons. Around 3% of the sample lies in the top ten. Material: CD4+ T cells from blood buffy coats. The receptor set was obtained from a human donor in good health.

The rearrangement uses TRBV30 and TRBJ1-5; 7 bases line up with TRBD1. The CDR3 contains 14 residues. The germline gives CDR1 GTSNPN, CDR2 SVGIG (reference sequence). V gave up 3 bases and J gave up 2 bases; unmatched junction bases: 4. CDR3 in DNA: TGTGCCTGGAGCCGACAGGGTGGCAATCAGCCCCAGCATTTT. The encoded protein is CAWSRQGGNQPQHF.

CDR3 residues: CASSRREITDTQYF. The DNA of the CDR3 is TGTGCCAGCTCACGGCGGGAGATCACAGATACGCAGTATTTT. The V call is TRBV18, the J call TRBJ2-3; 7 bases fit TRBD2. The V gene end was trimmed by 4 bases and the J gene end by 2 bases; junction bases not matched to a gene: 3. Per germline, CDR1 KGHSH and CDR2 LQKENI. The CDR3 is made up of 14 amino acids.

The V and J genes are TRBV9 and TRBJ2-1; 9 bases align to TRBD2. CDR3 length: 16 amino acids. Trimming removed 4 bases from V and 0 bases from J; junction bases left unmatched: 5. The germline V gene has CDR1 SGDLS and CDR2 YYNGEE. DNA for the CDR3: TGTGCCAGCAGCCCTCATAGCGGGAGCTCCTACAATGAGCAGTTCTTC. The encoded protein is CASSPHSGSSYNEQFF.

CDR3 DNA sequence: TGTGCCAGCAGCCCCTCCTCGCGGGACATTGACGAGCAGTACTTC. Protein product: CASSPSSRDIDEQYF. The chain carries TRBV11-3 and TRBJ2-7; D tentatively fits TRBD1 or TRBD2 (6 bases each). The CDR3 loop spans 15 amino acids. CDR1 is SGHNT and CDR2 is YENEEA in the germline V gene. V was pared by 5 bases and J by 5 bases, with 19 bases between. Looking up the rest from reference TRBV11-3 and TRBJ2-7 gives the full variable domain: EAGVVQSPRYKIIEKKQPVAFWCNPISGHNTLYWYLQNLGQGPELLIRYENEEAVDDSQLPKDRFSAERLKGVDSTLKIQPAELGDSAVYLCASSPSSRDIDEQYFGPGTRLTVT.

The genes are TRBV27 and TRBJ2-1; D is possibly TRBD1 (5 bases). Germline assignment: CDR1 MNHEY and CDR2 SMNVEV (reference sequence). The CDR3 is 14 amino acids. Trimming removed 7 bases from V and 0 bases from J, with 10 bases in between. The CDR3 protein is CASMGLRSYNEQFF. CDR3 in DNA: TGTGCCAGCATGGGGCTACGCTCCTACAATGAGCAGTTCTTC.

The genes are TRBV13 and TRBJ1-1; TRBD1 matches 7 bases. Germline assignment: CDR1 PRHDT and CDR2 FYEKMQ (reference sequence). The V segment lost 5 bases and the J segment 0 bases; nucleotides outside the gene matches: 9. This CDR3 has 16 amino acids. The CDR3: CASSPGQGQLNTEAFF. The CDR3 nucleotides are TGTGCCAGCAGCCCCGGCCAGGGACAGTTGAACACTGAAGCTTTCTTT.

The chain is built from TRBV19 and TRBJ1-5; 9 positions match TRBD1. The CDR3 loop spans 15 amino acids. Germline lookup yields CDR1 LNHDA and CDR2 SQIVND (reference sequence). V gave up 6 bases and J gave up 6 bases; unmatched junction bases: 9. The CDR3 sequence: CASRLLTGGGQPQHF. CDR3 DNA: TGTGCCAGTAGGCTTTTAACAGGGGGCGGTCAGCCCCAGCATTTT.

Only one count was recorded for this clone. The chain combines TRBV2 with TRBJ2-3, with D perhaps TRBD1 or TRBD2 (5 bases each). V gave up 4 bases and J gave up 0 bases, with 5 bases separating them. CDR1 and CDR2 from the germline V gene are SNHLY and FYNNEI. This CDR3 contains 13 residues. Here the CDR3 reads CASSGDSTDTQYF. CDR3 DNA sequence: TGTGCCAGCAGTGGGGACAGCACAGATACGCAGTATTTT.

The rearrangement links TRBV5-4 to TRBJ2-1; 7 positions match TRBD2. The V and J ends lost 4 bases and 4 bases, in that order; junction bases with no gene match: 8. The CDR3 covers 15 residues. Germline CDR1 is SGHNT and CDR2 is YYREEE (reference sequence). DNA for the CDR3: TGTGCCAGCAGCCCTCGGGAGGCCTCTTACAATGAGCAGTTCTTC. Amino acid sequence: CASSPREASYNEQFF. The whole variable domain, filled in from reference TRBV5-4 and TRBJ2-1, reads ETGVTQSPTHLIKTRGQQVTLRCSSQSGHNTVSWYQQALGQGPQFIFQYYREEENGRGNFPPRFSGLQFPNYSSELNVNALELDDSALYLCASSPREASYNEQFFGPGTRLTVL.

The V and J genes are TRBV18 and TRBJ1-1, with 9 bases that match TRBD1. Trimming cost V 4 bases and J 4 bases; bases outside gene matches: 4. Germline V gene sequence: CDR1 KGHSH, CDR2 LQKENI. The CDR3 length is 14 residues. The CDR3 DNA follows: TGTGCCAGCTCACGGGGACAGGGTATCACTGAAGCTTTCTTT. Amino acids: CASSRGQGITEAFF. Full variable domain (outside the CDR3, taken from reference TRBV18 and TRBJ1-1): NAGVMQNPRHLVRRRGQEARLRCSPMKGHSHVYWYRQLPEEGLKFMVYLQKENIIDESGMPKERFSAEFPKEGPSILRIQQVVRGDSAAYFCASSRGQGITEAFFGQGTRLTVV.

The chain links TRBV30 to TRBJ2-7; TRBD2 agrees at 8 bases. Germline values: CDR1 GTSNPN, CDR2 SVGIG (reference sequence). CDR3 length: 15 amino acids. The V segment lost 0 bases and the J segment 2 bases; nucleotides outside the gene matches: 6. The chain's CDR3 is CAWSVGGGLAYEQYF. For the CDR3, the DNA is TGTGCCTGGAGTGTAGGCGGGGGGTTAGCCTACGAGCAGTACTTC.

Concerning this clone: The identical CDR3 is also encoded by other nucleotide sequences in the sample. The genes are TRBV2 and TRBJ2-7, with D uncertain. From germline, CDR1 is SNHLY and CDR2 FYNNEI. CDR3 length equals 11 residues. Trimming took off 6 bases at V and 3 bases at J, with 6 bases between the two ends. CDR3 bases: TGTGCCAGCAGCTACAGCTACGAGCAGTACTTC. This gives the protein CASSYSYEQYF.

CDR3 DNA: TGTGCCAGCACCCTTCAGGGTGGTACAGATACGCAGTATTTT. Its translation: CASTLQGGTDTQYF. The chain joins TRBV27 to TRBJ2-3; tentative D call: TRBD1 (5 bases). V was cut by 7 bases and J by 3 bases, with 14 bases left in between. The CDR3 has 14 amino acids. In germline, CDR1 is MNHEY, CDR2 SMNVEV (reference sequence).

V usage is TRBV9 and J usage is TRBJ2-1; TRBD2 matches at 11 bases. CDR1 and CDR2 (germline): SGDLS, YYNGEE. This CDR3 region has 19 residues. Germline trimming cut 3 bases from V and 4 bases from J; bases unmatched to any gene: 15. The CDR3 DNA is TGTGCCAGCAGCGAACACGGGACTAGCGGTGGGGGGTTGTACAATGAGCAGTTCTTC. It codes for CASSEHGTSGGGLYNEQFF.

This clone was recorded a few times. The rearrangement uses TRBV19 and TRBJ2-7; 8 bases align to TRBD1. Germline CDR1 reads LNHDA; CDR2 reads SQIVND (reference sequence). V lost 2 bases to trimming and J lost 1 base; unmatched junction nucleotides: 1. The CDR3 spans 14 residues. CDR3: CASSIQGASYEQYF. Written as DNA, the CDR3 is TGTGCCAGTAGTATACAGGGGGCATCCTACGAGCAGTACTTC.

V gene TRBV5-4 combines with J gene TRBJ2-3; D may be TRBD1 (6 bases). V was pared by 0 bases and J by 5 bases, with 10 bases between. Per the germline V gene, CDR1 is SGHNT and CDR2 is YYREEE (reference sequence). The CDR3 sequence is 14 residues long. The CDR3 DNA follows: TGTGCCAGCAGCTTGGGACAGGCGGAAGATACGCAGTATTTT. It yields the protein CASSLGQAEDTQYF. Using reference TRBV5-4 and TRBJ2-3 for the parts outside the CDR3, the full variable domain is ETGVTQSPTHLIKTRGQQVTLRCSSQSGHNTVSWYQQALGQGPQFIFQYYREEENGRGNFPPRFSGLQFPNYSSELNVNALELDDSALYLCASSLGQAEDTQYFGPGTRLTVL.

The chain carries TRBV4-2 and TRBJ2-3; maybe TRBD2 (6 bases). Germline V gene sequence: CDR1 LGHNA, CDR2 YNFKEQ. The V end was cut by 10 bases, the J end by 0 bases, with 11 bases between. The CDR3 has 13 residues. The CDR3 spells CATGGSSTDTQYF. For the CDR3, the DNA is TGTGCCACCGGGGGATCTAGCACAGATACGCAGTATTTT.

The chain joins TRBV28 to TRBJ2-7; TRBD1 agrees at 7 bases. The germline V gene encodes CDR1 MDHEN and CDR2 SYDVKM. CDR3 length: 14 residues. V lost 10 bases and J lost 2; bases outside the gene matches: 11. The CDR3: CATKVWGQTYEQYF. CDR3 nucleotides: TGTGCCACCAAGGTGTGGGGACAGACCTACGAGCAGTACTTC.

This sequence joins TRBV29-1 and TRBJ2-2, with 10 bases fitting TRBD1. This CDR3 comprises 15 residues. V gave up 6 bases and J gave up 7 bases; unmatched junction bases: 11. Germline CDR1 and CDR2: SQVTM and ANQGSEA. The CDR3 DNA is TGCAGCGTCGCACCGGGACAGGGGTATGTCGGGGAGCTGTTTTTT. It encodes CSVAPGQGYVGELFF.

This clone is a singleton in its sample. The chain recombines TRBV19 with TRBJ2-7; weak D call: TRBD2 (5 bases). The germline gives CDR1 LNHDA, CDR2 SQIVND (reference sequence). The CDR3 is 14 amino acids. V dropped 3 bases and J dropped 3 bases, with 12 bases sitting between them. In DNA form, the CDR3 reads TGTGCCAGTAGTATTCAAGGCGGGCTCTACGAGCAGTACTTC. Amino acids: CASSIQGGLYEQYF.

V and J are TRBV19 and TRBJ1-5, with D perhaps TRBD1 (6 bases). Trimming shortened V by 6 bases and J by 4 bases, and 13 bases separated the two germline ends. This CDR3 contains 14 residues. The germline gives CDR1 LNHDA, CDR2 SQIVND (reference sequence). CDR3 residues: CASSLQGGNQPQHF. In DNA form, the CDR3 reads TGTGCCAGTAGCTTACAGGGAGGAAATCAGCCCCAGCATTTT. Variable domain in full (rest from reference TRBV19 and TRBJ1-5): DGGITQSPKYLFRKEGQNVTLSCEQNLNHDAMYWYRQDPGQGLRLIYYSQIVNDFQKGDIAEGYSVSREKKESFPLTVTSAQKNPTAFYLCASSLQGGNQPQHFGDGTRLSIL.

The chain joins TRBV28 to TRBJ1-1; D remains ambiguous. Germline-derived CDR1 and CDR2 are MDHEN and SYDVKM. Trimming cost V 6 bases and J 3 bases, with 14 bases left between them. The CDR3 sequence is 14 residues long. The DNA for the CDR3 is TGTGCCAGCAGGACAAAACCGACACACACTGAAGCTTTCTTT. Translating it yields CASRTKPTHTEAFF.

Comment on this clone: The limits of the CDR3 on the DNA are not certain, so only TCRdb's listed CDR3 is given. V is TRBV5-1 and J is TRBJ2-5; the table names TRBD2, a call not compared with the DNA. Germline CDR1 SGHRS, CDR2 YFSETQ. The length of the CDR3 is 13 amino acids, counting both ends. The CDR3 protein is CASSFLGTGEQYF.

The CDR3 nucleotides are TGTGCCAGCAGCCAAAGGACTAGCGACTACGAGCAGTACTTC. Protein sequence: CASSQRTSDYEQYF. This rearrangement joins TRBV7-2 to TRBJ2-7, with 9 bases identical to TRBD2. The germline V gene encodes CDR1 SGHTA and CDR2 FQGNSA. CDR3 length: 14 amino acids. V was pared by 5 bases and J by 3 bases, with 5 bases of the junction left unmatched.

The J gene is TRBJ2-7, the V gene TRBV11-2, with D possibly matching TRBD2 (6 bases). In germline, CDR1 is SGHAT, CDR2 FQNNGV. Trimming removed 8 bases at V and 3 bases at J, with 23 bases between. CDR3 length: 16 residues. The CDR3 loop is CASDLSRRGKGYEQYF. For the CDR3, the DNA is TGTGCCAGCGACCTTTCTCGTCGGGGGAAAGGCTACGAGCAGTACTTC.

V usage is TRBV7-6 and J usage is TRBJ2-3, with TRBD2 identical over 9 bases. V was pared by 5 bases and J by 6 bases, with 9 bases of the junction left unmatched. This CDR3 is built from 15 residues. CDR1 and CDR2 from the germline V gene are SGHVS and FNYEAQ. CDR3: CASSETGLASDTQYF. As DNA, the CDR3 is TGTGCCAGCAGCGAGACGGGACTAGCATCGGATACGCAGTATTTT.

The rearrangement uses TRBV7-2 and TRBJ1-1; tentative D call: TRBD1 (6 bases). This CDR3 is 13 amino acids long. With 6 bases removed from V and 3 bases from J, the gap between germline ends came to 11 bases. Germline CDR1 is SGHTA and CDR2 is FQGNSA. CDR3: CASSYGTHTEAFF. For the CDR3, the DNA is TGTGCCAGCAGTTACGGGACACACACTGAAGCTTTCTTT.

The chain employs TRBV14 and TRBJ2-7, with 11 bases lining up with TRBD2. The CDR3 spans 20 residues. CDR1 SGHDN and CDR2 FVKESK come from the germline V gene. V lost 4 bases and J lost 3; bases outside the gene matches: 20. The CDR3 sequence is CASSPLFIPGLAANRYEQYF. In DNA, the CDR3 is TGTGCCAGCAGCCCTTTATTCATCCCGGGACTAGCGGCCAACCGCTACGAGCAGTACTTC.

The chain couples TRBV2 to TRBJ2-3, with TRBD1 matching over 7 bases. Per the germline V gene, CDR1 is SNHLY and CDR2 is FYNNEI. CDR3 length: 13 residues. The junction had 6 bases not matched to a gene; V was cut back by 6 bases and J by 6 bases. The DNA of the CDR3 is TGTGCCAGCAGGACAGGGTCAATCGATACGCAGTATTTT. Translated: CASRTGSIDTQYF.

This chain links TRBV9 with TRBJ2-7; TRBD1 agrees at 7 bases. CDR1 is SGDLS and CDR2 is YYNGEE in the germline V gene. V trimming: 4 bases; J trimming: 4 bases; junction bases outside the gene matches: 8. The CDR3 contains 14 residues. In nucleotides, the CDR3 is TGTGCCAGCAGCCCCCGACAGGGACAGTACGAGCAGTACTTC. This encodes CASSPRQGQYEQYF.

CDR3 residues: CASRGDGQANYGYTF. Written as DNA, the CDR3 is TGTGCCAGCAGGGGTGACGGTCAAGCTAACTATGGCTACACCTTC. This sequence joins TRBV28 and TRBJ1-2; D unresolved. V was trimmed by 6 bases and J by 0 bases, leaving 14 bases between them. In germline, CDR1 is MDHEN, CDR2 SYDVKM. This CDR3 is built from 15 residues.